This TCR beta chain was identified in a study of T cell repertoires in ileal Crohn's disease. Study results and limitations: Every patient over 26.8% clonality showed endoscopic recurrence.

Germline-derived CDR1 and CDR2 are SGHRS and YFSETQ. The CDR3 consists of 15 residues. Trimming left V 5 bases short and J 4 bases short, with 18 bases between. The sample's time point: inflamed ileum from the surgical specimen. As concerns this clone: No antigen is known for it.

The table came from immunoSEQ multiplex PCR; TCRdb's copy has only in-frame clones and leaves some out. The table lists 14,000 or so clones, roughly 80% of them singletons, with approximately 13% in the top ten. The chain uses TRBV5-1 and TRBJ1-1; no reliable D call. This clonotype was obtained from an adult with Crohn's disease. The sample consisted of ileal tissue. CDR3 nucleotides: TGCGCCAGCAGGTTACCGGGAGCCGCGGGCACTGAAGCTTTCTTT. It codes for CASRLPGAAGTEAFF. Drawing the rest from reference TRBV5-1 and TRBJ1-1, the complete variable domain is KAGVTQTPRYLIKTRGQQVTLSCSPISGHRSVSWYQQTPGQGLQFLFEYFSETQRNKGNFPGRFSGRQFSNSRSEMNVSTLELGDSALYLCASRLPGAAGTEAFFGQGTRLTVV.